This T cell receptor (beta chain) stems from a study of blood T cells in healthy people across ages. A second PCR, run for about 6 to 11 cycles, used a sample-barcoded 5' primer plus a J-beta primer mix. Every sample returned 2.5 million or more CDR3-containing paired-end reads. TCRdb redid the calling of the 5' RACE reads with MiXCR, one entry per CDR3 protein. The data show about a million distinct CDR3 sequences, with about 44% seen just once and around an eighth held by the top ten. Germline CDR1 and CDR2: MNHEY and SMNVEV (reference sequence). This CDR3 has 16 amino acids. The germline V and J ends were trimmed by 6 bases and 1 base, with 18 bases remaining between them.

The sample comprised blood. This chain links TRBV27 with TRBJ1-1; tentative D call: TRBD1 (6 bases). This TCR derives from a man aged 30 to 45 in good health. The CDR3 coding sequence is TGTGCCAGCAGCCTTTTTAGGGACACGTCGAACACTGAAGCTTTCTTT. It translates to CASSLFRDTSNTEAFF.